This is a list of T cell receptor beta chains from one sample in a study of blood T cell repertoires in COVID-19. Sequenced by immunoSEQ multiplex PCR; TCRdb stores in-frame clones only, minus some. The sample yields fewer than 400,000 clones, 92% seen once. Sequencing was carried out using PBMCs or T cells enriched from blood (not recorded which). The receptors here all came from a woman between 25 and 40 years old who had recovered from COVID-19. The CDR3 runs from the conserved cysteine through the conserved F or W. The order of the fields is D gene, V gene, clone size, J gene, CDR3 protein, CDR3 DNA. The D gene is left open where the match is weak. Some rows mark clone size as missing; the rest say once, few, many or name a class of expanded clone.

>.|TRBV12-5|.|TRBJ1-3
CASGFGGAAGNTIYF
TGTGCTAGTGGTTTTGGGGGGGCAGCTGGAAACACCATATATTTT
>.|TRBV6-4|.|TRBJ2-1
CASRQFPSSYNEQFF
TGTGCCAGCAGACAGTTCCCGAGCTCCTACAATGAGCAGTTCTTC
>TRBD2|TRBV29-1|.|TRBJ2-3
CSDTSGRADTQYF
TGCAGCGACACTAGCGGGAGGGCAGATACGCAGTATTTT
>.|TRBV28|.|TRBJ2-5
CASSLVGQSQETQYF
TGTGCCAGCAGTTTGGTAGGACAGTCCCAAGAGACCCAGTACTTC
>TRBD2|TRBV4-3|.|TRBJ2-3
CASSQGASGGGDTQYF
TGCGCCAGCAGCCAAGGGGCAAGCGGGGGAGGAGATACGCAGTATTTT
>.|TRBV11-2|.|TRBJ2-1
CASSTHRVNEQFF
TGTGCCAGCAGCACTCACAGGGTTAATGAGCAGTTCTTC
>TRBD1|TRBV5-6|.|TRBJ1-2
CASSLATGTVYGYTF
TGTGCCAGCAGCTTGGCTACCGGGACAGTTTATGGCTACACCTTC
>TRBD1|TRBV30|.|TRBJ1-3
CAWIPGTGGGNTIYF
TGTGCCTGGATCCCCGGGACAGGGGGAGGAAACACCATATATTTT
>.|TRBV28|.|TRBJ2-7
CASSFPGISGQYF
TGTGCCAGCAGTTTTCCGGGGATATCTGGGCAGTACTTC
>.|TRBV2|.|TRBJ1-1
CATEGGGAMGTEAFF
TGTGCCACCGAGGGGGGGGGCGCGATGGGCACTGAAGCTTTCTTT
>TRBD2|TRBV3-1/TRBV3-2|once|TRBJ2-1
CASSQDRLAGGDEQFF
TGTGCCAGCAGCCAAGATAGACTAGCGGGGGGGGACGAGCAGTTCTTC
>TRBD1|TRBV7-2|.|TRBJ1-2
CASSLGDSRWGYTF
TGTGCCAGCAGCTTAGGGGACAGCCGCTGGGGCTACACCTTC
>.|TRBV21-1|few|TRBJ1-1
CASSLRGVLNTEAFF
TGTGCCAGCAGCCTTAGGGGTGTGTTGAACACTGAAGCTTTCTTT
>TRBD1|TRBV6-2/TRBV6-3|.|TRBJ1-2
CASSFRQGGYGYTF
TGTGCCAGCAGTTTTCGACAGGGGGGATATGGCTACACCTTC
>TRBD2|TRBV10-3|.|TRBJ2-5
CAIRPTSGGPTQYF
TGTGCCATCAGACCGACTAGCGGGGGACCGACCCAGTACTTC
>TRBD2|TRBV7-2|.|TRBJ2-5
CASSELTSGGRGTQYF
TGTGCCAGCAGCGAATTGACTAGCGGGGGCAGGGGGACCCAGTACTTC
>.|TRBV18|.|TRBJ1-1
CASSPRLGSENTEAFF
TGTGCCAGCTCACCACGGCTAGGCTCCGAGAACACTGAAGCTTTCTTT
>.|TRBV29-1|.|TRBJ2-5
CSASGVETQYF
TGCAGCGCCTCAGGTGTGGAGACCCAGTACTTC
>TRBD2|TRBV3-1/TRBV3-2|.|TRBJ2-7
CASSQVRRLAGGNEQYF
TGTGCCAGCAGCCAAGTCAGGAGACTAGCGGGAGGAAACGAGCAGTACTTC
>.|TRBV19|.|TRBJ1-2
CASMGGPTYGYTF
TGTGCCAGTATGGGGGGTCCGACCTATGGCTACACCTTC
>TRBD2|TRBV11-3|.|TRBJ2-2
CASSLVAGVNTGELFF
TGTGCCAGCAGCTTAGTTGCGGGGGTGAACACCGGGGAGCTGTTTTTT
>.|TRBV7-2|.|TRBJ2-1
CASSLTGTSSYNEQFF
TGTGCCAGCAGCCTAACAGGCACAAGCTCCTACAATGAGCAGTTCTTC
>.|TRBV6-5|.|TRBJ1-1
CASSSRQVNTEAFF
TGTGCCAGCAGTTCCCGACAGGTGAACACTGAAGCTTTCTTT
>.|TRBV5-1|.|TRBJ2-4
CASSFSATKNIQYF
TGCGCCAGCAGCTTTTCCGCTACCAAAAACATTCAGTACTTC
>.|TRBV28|.|TRBJ2-7
CASSSRGTGYEQYF
TGTGCCAGCAGCTCACGGGGGACTGGCTACGAGCAGTACTTC
>.|TRBV6-5|.|TRBJ2-4
CASSYGQGLIQYF
TGTGCCAGCAGTTACGGGCAGGGCCTAATTCAGTACTTC
>.|TRBV7-6|.|TRBJ2-7
CASSSFSYEQYF
TGTGCCAGCAGCTCCTTCTCCTACGAGCAGTACTTC
>TRBD1|TRBV5-5|.|TRBJ2-7
CASSFPPGQGSEQYF
TGTGCCAGCAGCTTTCCCCCGGGACAGGGTTCGGAGCAGTACTTC
>.|TRBV12-3/TRBV12-4|.|TRBJ2-5
CASSSHSQETQYF
TGTGCCAGCAGTTCCCACAGCCAAGAGACCCAGTACTTC
>.|TRBV5-4|.|TRBJ1-2
CASSYDGGVYGYTF
TGTGCCAGCAGCTACGACGGGGGAGTTTATGGCTACACCTTC
>.|TRBV5-1|few|TRBJ2-1
CASSLAGETYNEQFF
TGCGCCAGCAGCTTGGCAGGGGAAACCTACAATGAGCAGTTCTTC
>.|TRBV4-2|.|TRBJ2-2
CASSQASNDRQGGTGELFF
TGTGCCAGCAGCCAAGCTTCTAATGACAGGCAGGGAGGGACCGGGGAGCTGTTTTTT
>TRBD1|TRBV28|.|TRBJ1-2
CASRTQGDGYTF
TGTGCCAGCAGGACTCAGGGGGATGGCTACACCTTC
>.|TRBV15|.|TRBJ1-5
CATSLLRGNSQPQHF
TGTGCCACCAGCCTACTAAGGGGGAACAGCCAGCCCCAGCATTTT
>TRBD2|TRBV7-8|.|TRBJ2-2
CASKKSGNYPGELFF
TGTGCCAGCAAGAAGAGCGGGAACTACCCCGGGGAGCTGTTTTTT
>.|TRBV19|.|TRBJ1-3
CASSGEGQLQSTGNTIYF
TGTGCCAGTAGTGGGGAGGGCCAACTACAGTCAACTGGAAACACCATATATTTT
>TRBD1|TRBV19|.|TRBJ2-1
CASSIDLDRNSYNEQFF
TGTGCCAGTAGTATAGATCTGGACAGGAACTCCTACAATGAGCAGTTCTTC
>.|TRBV5-1|.|TRBJ1-1
CASSRSFRGGMNTEAFF
TGCGCCAGCAGCCGTTCCTTTCGGGGAGGGATGAACACTGAAGCTTTCTTT
>.|TRBV7-6|.|TRBJ1-5
CASSPGQSHSNQPQHF
TGTGCCAGCAGCCCCGGACAGAGCCATAGCAATCAGCCCCAGCATTTT
>.|TRBV4-1|.|TRBJ1-1
CASSQAPFMNTEAFF
TGCGCCAGCAGCCAAGCCCCATTCATGAACACTGAAGCTTTCTTT
>.|TRBV13|.|TRBJ2-7
CASSLGRQDYEQYF
TGTGCCAGCAGCTTAGGCAGGCAGGACTACGAGCAGTACTTC
>.|TRBV7-9|.|TRBJ1-1
CASSFVAGVTEAFF
TGTGCCAGCAGCTTTGTCGCGGGGGTGACTGAAGCTTTCTTT
>.|TRBV28|.|TRBJ1-6
CATSQGGKNSPLHF
TGTGCCACTTCGCAAGGGGGAAAGAATTCACCCCTCCACTTT
>.|TRBV14|.|TRBJ1-1
CASSQDMNTEAFF
TGTGCCAGCAGCCAAGATATGAACACTGAAGCTTTCTTT
>.|TRBV18|.|TRBJ1-1
CASSPDSANTEAFF
TGTGCCAGCTCACCGGACAGTGCTAACACTGAAGCTTTCTTT
>.|TRBV7-3|.|TRBJ2-1
CASSYDRYNEQFF
TGTGCCAGCAGCTACGACAGATACAATGAGCAGTTCTTC
>.|TRBV9|few|TRBJ2-7
CASSVTPGTYEQYF
TGTGCCAGCAGCGTAACTCCAGGGACCTACGAGCAGTACTTC
>TRBD1|TRBV18|.|TRBJ1-1
CASSPPGQGGEAFF
TGTGCCAGCTCACCGCCAGGACAGGGTGGTGAAGCTTTCTTT
>.|TRBV7-2|.|TRBJ1-2
CASSPGTQNYGYTF
TGTGCCAGCAGCCCAGGGACTCAAAACTATGGCTACACCTTC
>TRBD1|TRBV6-4|.|TRBJ1-6
CASSVGTGPFPLHF
TGTGCCAGCAGTGTAGGGACAGGGCCTTTTCCCCTCCACTTT
>TRBD1|TRBV4-3|.|TRBJ1-2
CASSQHLDRADGYTF
TGCGCCAGCAGCCAACATTTGGACAGGGCTGATGGCTACACCTTC
>.|TRBV4-1|.|TRBJ2-2
CASSQVGANTGELFF
TGCGCCAGCAGCCAAGTCGGGGCGAACACCGGGGAGCTGTTTTTT
>TRBD1|TRBV5-3|.|TRBJ1-5
CARSFVDWGQGTGNQPQHF
TGTGCCAGAAGCTTCGTAGATTGGGGACAGGGTACGGGCAATCAGCCCCAGCATTTT
>TRBD1|TRBV5-1|.|TRBJ1-2
CASSSGQGGNYGYTF
TGCGCCAGCAGCTCAGGACAGGGAGGCAACTATGGCTACACCTTC
>TRBD1|TRBV28|once|TRBJ2-1
CASPGTGGSGISYNEQFF
TGTGCCAGCCCTGGGACAGGGGGGAGCGGGATCTCTTACAATGAGCAGTTCTTC
>TRBD2|TRBV7-7|.|TRBJ2-1
CASSLEYSGGAFNEQFF
TGTGCTAGCAGCTTAGAATACAGCGGGGGGGCATTCAATGAGCAGTTCTTC
>TRBD2|TRBV6-5|.|TRBJ2-1
CASRGASGSHEQFF
TGTGCCAGCAGGGGGGCTAGCGGGAGCCATGAGCAGTTCTTC
>TRBD1|TRBV7-3|.|TRBJ1-2
CASSLVQGDYGYTF
TGTGCCAGCAGCTTAGTTCAGGGGGATTATGGCTACACCTTC
>.|TRBV7-2|.|TRBJ1-3
CASSLTERNTIYF
TGTGCCAGCAGCTTAACAGAGCGGAACACCATATATTTT